This T cell receptor (beta chain) was documented in a study of blood T cell repertoires in COVID-19 (TCRdb year 2020). As for the study more broadly: The collaborator samples originated in the United States, Italy and Spain and spanned the acute and convalescent phases of COVID-19. The material from the prospective study consisted of cDNA or gDNA derived from T cells, B-cell-depleted T cells, or PBMCs. The dataset comprised deeply sampled blood TCRbeta repertoires from subjects exposed to, actively infected with, or recovered from COVID-19. The repertoires were made available in a free public database intended to serve as a resource for research on the immune response to SARS-CoV-2. Samples came from the ongoing ImmuneRACE study (first 160 participants) plus 1,254 subjects from 6 global collaborators. A de-identified subject ID, COVID-19 status, age in years and sex were almost always included in the sample metadata. Where available, HLA class I and class II types were obtained from metadata supplied by the sample provider rather than from assay-based typing.

Notes on this clone: What antigen it recognizes has not been identified. No clone much larger than this one lies a single base away; base qualities are absent.

From the germline V gene, CDR1 is MNHEY and CDR2 is SVGAGI. The CDR3 runs 14 residues from the cysteine to the phenylalanine. Only the CDR3 DNA stays, 42 bases, in frame from base 1. V is pruned by 7 bases and J by 4 bases, leaving 6 bases of the junction without a gene match. Overall results and qualifications from the work: How much clinical and demographic metadata was included differed by source and by participant, and the metadata was provided uncurated.

TCRbeta CDR3 regions were amplified from genomic DNA using the immunoSEQ Assay, a bias-controlled multiplex PCR. As for the authors' bioinformatics: Nucleated cell counts per sample were estimated from amplification of reference gene primers within the assay. Sequence reads were collapsed and filtered to measure the absolute abundance of every unique TCRbeta CDR3 rearrangement. For each sample, productive Simpson clonality was calculated as the square root of Simpson's diversity index over productive rearrangements. The table comes from immuneACCESS by way of TCRdb, which keeps in-frame sequences with V and J called. Part of the clones is missing from these tables; in studies checked, under half for an unresolved V gene and the rest for unknown reasons. V, J and clone size are taken as reported in that table, and D and trimming were inferred from the DNA itself. Recorded for this sample are about 50,000 clones; roughly 85% of them occurred a single time. Jointly, the top ten make up approximately 6.9% of the sample.

The collaborating institutions used their own protocols to collect whole blood in K2EDTA tubes. Collaborator samples were shipped for TCRbeta analysis as frozen whole blood, isolated PBMCs, or DNA extracted from either sample type. The sequence came from a man between 60 and 70 years old with acute or convalescent COVID-19. The sample consisted of peripheral blood. The rearrangement combines TRBV6-5 with TRBJ1-1, and TRBD1 matches 10 of the central bases. The CDR3 region reads CASTSTGGITEAFF. The bases read TGTGCCAGCACCTCGACAGGGGGCATCACTGAAGCTTTCTTT.